This TCR beta chain derives from a study of T cells in Graves' hyperthyroidism and ophthalmopathy. Across the study: The initial diagnosis was the point when peripheral blood was collected, ahead of any treatment.

Findings of the study overall: Ophthalmopathy stood apart from stable hyperthyroidism in a 13 V-J model.

This clonotype showed up many times. The antigen is undetermined. Using RNA transcripts as the source, TCR beta CDR3 regions were amplified. An initial round of RT-PCR targeting the TCR CDR3 relied on the HTBI primer set. A single record per CDR3 protein comes from TCRdb applying MiXCR to the multiplex PCR reads. The sample yields some 340,000 distinct CDR3 sequences, roughly 13% seen once. Based on clinical symptoms, serum thyroxine and TRAb, thyroid ultrasound and orbital computed tomography, diagnoses were reached. The V and J ends lost 5 bases and 1 base respectively, with 8 bases between them. This CDR3 comprises 14 residues.

This clonotype was sampled from a woman aged 40-49 years with Graves' ophthalmopathy. The J gene is TRBJ1-4, the V gene TRBV12-3 or TRBV12-4, with a weak D call TRBD1 (6 bases). Source material: blood. The CDR3 region is CASSPGVTNEKLFF. CDR3 nucleotide sequence: TGTGCCAGCAGTCCAGGGGTAACTAATGAAAAACTGTTTTTT.